These T cell receptor beta chains were read from a single sample in a study of T cell changes during pregnancy in multiple sclerosis. Data came from immunoSEQ multiplex PCR; TCRdb stores just in-frame clones and leaves some out. The table includes 50,000 to 60,000 clones, over 80% detected once. Sample: CD4+ T cells from peripheral blood mononuclear cells, taken in the first trimester of pregnancy. These receptors came from a female donor with multiple sclerosis, enrolled in a pregnancy study. The conserved cysteine and the conserved F or W are not part of the CDR3 here. The D gene is left open where the match is weak.

>TRBD2|TRBV7-3
ASSSLAGVSYNEQF
>NA|TRBV7-2
ASSQNNQPQH
>NA|TRBV28
ASSSPTSPNSPLH
>TRBD2|TRBV7-3
ASSLGGGQSYNEQF
>TRBD2|TRBV29-1
SAQTSGGVLNTGELF
>TRBD2|TRBV28
ASSLASGLTPQQF
>NA|TRBV2
ASSEIRGGRDTQY
>NA|TRBV15
ATSGTPNTGELF
>NA|TRBV6-5
ASAAGIYTEAF
>NA|TRBV29-1
SVEDLGGSTEAF
>NA|TRBV2
ASSEEGAGYT
>TRBD1|TRBV19
ASSILGQGSYEQY
>NA|TRBV28
ASSLASFYEQY
>TRBD1|TRBV15
ATSRAGTGDNEQF
>NA|TRBV19
ASTQGNQETQY
>TRBD2|TRBV2
ASSVRGGSYNEQF
>NA|TRBV19
ASSKTMAEGAYYGYT
>NA|TRBV5-1
ASSLEQEDEQY
>NA|TRBV9
ASSYSGGNQPQH
>TRBD1|TRBV28
ASSFPTRDRIAF
>TRBD2|TRBV7-9
ASSWASGFTEYQETQY
>NA|TRBV5-6
ASSPGAGLRISRANVLT
>TRBD2|TRBV6-6
ASFTPGTTGDEQY
>NA|TRBV18
ASSPRGGDTDTQY
>TRBD2|TRBV28
ASRQTKGARGGTSASYEQY
>NA|TRBV6-5
ASSPGFSGNTIY
>NA|TRBV5-5
ASSLDLGGVEQY
>NA|TRBV6-1
ASSEGASSTDTQY
>NA|TRBV6-6
ASSPGGLNQPQH
>NA|TRBV9
ASSTPPGNTGELF
>TRBD2|TRBV11-3
ASSRAGGVMRAEQY
>TRBD1|TRBV10-3
AMGQGVAETQY
>TRBD2|TRBV7-6
ASSSSGGAQETQY
>NA|TRBV6-1
ASRPGLSSGEQF
>NA|TRBV30
AWSVLGAYNEQF
>TRBD1|TRBV4-3
ASSQQFGRDRPEKLF
>TRBD1|TRBV30
AWIKQGLVDEAF
>NA|TRBV5-5
ASSHDITDTQY
>NA|TRBV5-4
ASSSPNYEQY
>NA|TRBV6-5
ASSQTWEGDGYT
>NA|TRBV7-8
ASSLVRGTEEAF
>TRBD1|TRBV7-2
ASSLGGTGAYEQY
>TRBD1|TRBV18
ASSRDRLTPLH
>NA|TRBV5-8
ASSSDSQYQPQH
>NA|TRBV19
ASKSSHLATGNTIY
>NA|TRBV5-1
ASKRTALMNTEAF
>NA|TRBV27
ATRRLDRTDTQY
>TRBD1|TRBV5-6
ASSPSDREEAF
>NA|TRBV6-6
ASSYDGTGLTGELF
>NA|TRBV11-2
ASSLGRGAADSGNTIY
>NA|TRBV9
ASSVRGPGELF
>NA|TRBV11-3
ASSPSIGDTQY
>TRBD2|TRBV19
ASSLGTSGNNEQF